The rows below give T cell receptor beta chains drawn from one sample of a study of T cells in Graves' hyperthyroidism and ophthalmopathy. Via MiXCR, TCRdb re-called the multiplex PCR reads, giving one row per CDR3 protein. The profile covers some 180,000 distinct CDR3 sequences, with around 16% appearing a single time and approximately 56% taken by the ten largest. Source material: blood. All receptors derive from a woman in her 50s with Graves' hyperthyroidism. Each CDR3 is given with its conserved first and last residue. D genes are given only for firm matches. Clone size, where shown, is once, few, many, or a class for clones that have expanded.

>TRBJ2-7|TRBV6-1|many|NA
CASNLPGRGASHEQYF
TGTGCCAGCAACCTCCCCGGTAGGGGGGCCTCCCACGAGCAGTACTTC
>TRBJ2-7|TRBV10-1|many|TRBD2
CASSDSPGLGYYEQYF
TGCGCCAGCAGTGACTCTCCGGGACTAGGATACTACGAGCAGTACTTC
>TRBJ1-1|TRBV7-9|few|TRBD1
CASSAQGATEAFF
TGTGCCAGCAGCGCGCAGGGGGCCACTGAAGCTTTCTTT
>TRBJ1-5|TRBV3-1|many|TRBD1
CASSQGTGRNQPQHF
TGTGCCAGCAGCCAAGGGACAGGGCGCAATCAGCCCCAGCATTTT
>TRBJ2-7|TRBV20-1|medium-sized|TRBD2
CSANPGLASSYEQYF
TGCAGTGCCAACCCGGGACTAGCGAGCTCCTACGAGCAGTACTTC
>TRBJ1-5|TRBV7-8|many|NA
CASSLAGDSNQPQHF
TGTGCCAGCAGCTTAGCGGGGGATAGCAATCAGCCCCAGCATTTT
>TRBJ2-1|TRBV7-3|few|NA
CASSSLPGEQFF
TGTGCCAGCAGCTCCCTCCCCGGTGAGCAGTTCTTC
>TRBJ2-1|TRBV2|many|TRBD2
CASSELWSSGGNEQFF
TGTGCCAGCAGTGAGCTTTGGTCTAGCGGAGGCAATGAGCAGTTCTTC
>TRBJ2-7|TRBV9|NA|TRBD1
CASSRDRDLEQYF
TGTGCCAGCAGTCGGGACAGGGATCTCGAGCAGTACTTC
>TRBJ2-2|TRBV28|few|NA
CASRRVPWGRGTGELFF
TGTGCCAGCAGACGCGTCCCGTGGGGCAGGGGCACCGGGGAGCTGTTTTTT
>TRBJ2-7|TRBV6-2/TRBV6-3|many|NA
CASSNLGYEQYF
TGTGCCAGCAGTAACCTAGGGTACGAGCAGTACTTC
>TRBJ2-7|TRBV11-2|many|TRBD2
CASRRSGVAGTSGGEQYF
TGTGCCAGCAGACGATCAGGGGTCGCCGGGACTAGCGGGGGCGAGCAGTACTTC
>TRBJ1-4|TRBV7-7|few|TRBD1
CASSPSTGEKLFF
TGTGCTAGCAGCCCCTCGACAGGGGAAAAACTGTTTTTT
>TRBJ2-3|TRBV15|NA|TRBD2
CATSRRLAGGSDTQYF
TGTGCCACCAGCAGACGGCTAGCGGGAGGATCAGATACGCAGTATTTT
>TRBJ1-2|TRBV27|many|TRBD1
CASSFLVRRGQNYGYTF
TGTGCCAGCAGTTTCCTTGTGAGGAGGGGGCAGAACTATGGCTACACCTTC
>TRBJ2-5|TRBV5-1|NA|NA
CASSLPLVGQETQYF
TGCGCCAGCAGCTTACCTTTGGTTGGGCAAGAGACCCAGTACTTC